This T cell receptor beta chain was retrieved from a study of shared clonotypes between healthy human individuals. Study observations and caveats: Rarefaction indicated that sorted-subset sequencing remained incomplete although depth was large.

Germline trimming cut 1 base from V and 4 bases from J; bases unmatched to any gene: 1. This CDR3 comprises 14 residues. The germline gives CDR1 SEHNR, CDR2 FQNEAQ (reference sequence). On this clone itself: Its antigen is undetermined. Other DNA sequences from this sample encode an identical CDR3 as well.

CD8 cells regarded as naive lacked CD45RO, were positively chosen for CCR7, and omitted terminally differentiated effector memory CD45RA+ cells. Sequencing was performed with immunoSEQ multiplex PCR; in TCRdb, only in-frame clones are kept and a portion is missing. The sample consists of under 2,000,000 clones, approximately 94% of them appearing once. This TCR came from a man aged 18 to 29 in good health. Sequencing used naive CD8+ T cells sorted from blood. The V and J genes are TRBV7-9 and TRBJ1-2; the match to TRBD1 covers 9 bases. The CDR3 protein is CASSLGTGAYGYTF. CDR3 DNA: TGTGCCAGCAGCTTAGGGACAGGGGCCTATGGCTACACCTTC. Together with reference TRBV7-9 and TRBJ1-2, the CDR3 gives the full variable domain: DTGVSQNPRHKITKRGQNVTFRCDPISEHNRLYWYRQTLGQGPEFLTYFQNEAQLEKSRLLSDRFSAERPKGSFSTLEIQRTEQGDSAMYLCASSLGTGAYGYTFGSGTRLTVV.